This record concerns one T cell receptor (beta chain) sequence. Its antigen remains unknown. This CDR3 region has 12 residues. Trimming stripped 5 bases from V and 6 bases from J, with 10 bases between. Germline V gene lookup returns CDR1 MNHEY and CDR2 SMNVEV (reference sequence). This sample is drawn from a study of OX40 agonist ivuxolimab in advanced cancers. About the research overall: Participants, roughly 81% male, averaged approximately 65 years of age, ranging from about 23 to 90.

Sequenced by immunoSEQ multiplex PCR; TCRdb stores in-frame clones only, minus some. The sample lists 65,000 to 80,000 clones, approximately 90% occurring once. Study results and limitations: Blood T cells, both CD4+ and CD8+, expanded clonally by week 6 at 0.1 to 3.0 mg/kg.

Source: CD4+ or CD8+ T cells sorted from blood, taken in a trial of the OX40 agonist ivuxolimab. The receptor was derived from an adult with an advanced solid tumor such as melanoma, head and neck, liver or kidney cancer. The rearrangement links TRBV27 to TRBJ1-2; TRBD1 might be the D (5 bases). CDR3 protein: CASSPGGDGYTF. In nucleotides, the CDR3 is TGTGCCAGCAGTCCCGGGGGGGATGGCTACACCTTC.